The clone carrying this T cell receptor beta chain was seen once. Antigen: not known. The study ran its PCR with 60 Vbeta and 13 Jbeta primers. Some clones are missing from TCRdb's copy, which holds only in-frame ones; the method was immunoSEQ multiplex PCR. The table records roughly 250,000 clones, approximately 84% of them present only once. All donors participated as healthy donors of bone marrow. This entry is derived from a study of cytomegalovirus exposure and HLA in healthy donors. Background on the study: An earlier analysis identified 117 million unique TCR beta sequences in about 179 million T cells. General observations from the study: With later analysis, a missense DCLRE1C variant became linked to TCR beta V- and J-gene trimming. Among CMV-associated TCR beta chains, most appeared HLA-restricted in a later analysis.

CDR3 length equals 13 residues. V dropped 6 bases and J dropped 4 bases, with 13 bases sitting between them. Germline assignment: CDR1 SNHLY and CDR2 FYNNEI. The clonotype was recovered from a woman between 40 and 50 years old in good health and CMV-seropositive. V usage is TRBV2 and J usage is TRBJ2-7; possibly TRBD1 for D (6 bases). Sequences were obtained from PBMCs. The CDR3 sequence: CASSEQGPYEQYF. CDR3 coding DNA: TGTGCCAGCAGCGAACAGGGTCCATACGAGCAGTACTTC. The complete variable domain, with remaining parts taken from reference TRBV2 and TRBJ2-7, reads EPEVTQTPSHQVTQMGQEVILRCVPISNHLYFYWYRQILGQKVEFLVSFYNNEISEKSEIFDDQFSVERPDGSNFTLKIRSTKLEDSAMYFCASSEQGPYEQYFGPGTRLTVT.